A selection of T cell receptor beta chains follows, all from one sample in a study of T cell responses to AZD1222 COVID-19 vaccine. TCRdb's table, derived via immunoSEQ multiplex PCR, lists solely in-frame clones and lacks some. The sample has just over 150,000 clones; around 86% are singletons. The sample in question was peripheral blood, obtained 28 days after the second AZD1222 dose. These receptors were obtained from an adult who received the AZD1222 COVID-19 vaccine. Both conserved end residues are part of each CDR3. D genes are given only for firm matches. Rows give clone size only sometimes, using once, few, many, or a class for an expanded clone.

d_call: -; clone_size: -; v_call: TRBV29-1; j_call: TRBJ1-4; cdr3_aa: CSVDREGLGTNEKLFF; cdr3_nt: TGCAGCGTTGACAGGGAGGGGTTGGGGACTAATGAAAAACTGTTTTTT
d_call: -; clone_size: -; v_call: TRBV19; j_call: TRBJ2-3; cdr3_aa: CASGDRELPDTQYF; cdr3_nt: TGTGCCAGTGGGGATCGGGAACTCCCAGATACGCAGTATTTT
d_call: -; clone_size: -; v_call: TRBV7-8; j_call: TRBJ2-3; cdr3_aa: CASSFLRTDTQYF; cdr3_nt: TGTGCCAGCAGCTTTTTACGCACAGATACGCAGTATTTT
d_call: -; clone_size: few; v_call: TRBV13; j_call: TRBJ1-1; cdr3_aa: CASSHPPGEGTEAFF; cdr3_nt: TGTGCCAGCAGCCATCCCCCAGGGGAAGGGACTGAAGCTTTCTTT
d_call: -; clone_size: few; v_call: TRBV12-3/TRBV12-4; j_call: TRBJ2-1; cdr3_aa: CASSWGDFEQFF; cdr3_nt: TGTGCCAGCAGTTGGGGGGACTTCGAGCAGTTCTTC
d_call: TRBD1; clone_size: -; v_call: TRBV24-1; j_call: TRBJ2-1; cdr3_aa: CATSEPTGVNEQFF; cdr3_nt: TGTGCCACCAGTGAGCCGACAGGGGTCAATGAGCAGTTCTTC
d_call: -; clone_size: -; v_call: TRBV3-1/TRBV3-2; j_call: TRBJ1-1; cdr3_aa: CASSRQNTEAFF; cdr3_nt: TGTGCCAGCAGCCGACAGAACACTGAAGCTTTCTTT
d_call: -; clone_size: -; v_call: TRBV28; j_call: TRBJ2-1; cdr3_aa: CASSLFGRYNEQFF; cdr3_nt: TGTGCCAGCAGTTTATTCGGAAGGTACAATGAGCAGTTCTTC
d_call: TRBD2; clone_size: -; v_call: TRBV2; j_call: TRBJ2-7; cdr3_aa: CASSDQRGKVGQYF; cdr3_nt: TGTGCCAGCAGTGATCAGCGGGGTAAAGTAGGGCAGTACTTC
d_call: -; clone_size: -; v_call: TRBV11-2; j_call: TRBJ1-1; cdr3_aa: CASSLSVNTEAFF; cdr3_nt: TGTGCCAGCAGCTTAAGCGTGAACACTGAAGCTTTCTTT
d_call: TRBD1; clone_size: -; v_call: TRBV29-1; j_call: TRBJ2-7; cdr3_aa: CSVSGQGDYEQYF; cdr3_nt: TGCAGCGTTAGCGGACAGGGAGACTACGAGCAGTACTTC
d_call: TRBD1; clone_size: -; v_call: TRBV6-5; j_call: TRBJ1-5; cdr3_aa: CAGSTGGDQPQHF; cdr3_nt: TGTGCCGGCTCGACAGGGGGAGATCAGCCCCAGCATTTT
d_call: -; clone_size: once; v_call: TRBV27; j_call: TRBJ1-6; cdr3_aa: CASSSSSRNNSPLHF; cdr3_nt: TGTGCCAGCAGCTCTTCTTCCAGAAATAATTCACCCCTCCACTTT